This record covers a single T cell receptor beta chain. Its antigen is unidentified. The data belong to a study of breast tumors, draining lymph nodes, adjacent tissues. Study results and limitations: Tumor T cell lymph node origin was a supported hypothesis, not proven. Compared with basal-like, luminal-like tumors shared significantly more repertoire with nontumor tissue. Tumors had less TCR diversity than lymph nodes, more than nontumor tissue.

TCRdb called the multiplex PCR reads again in MiXCR, with one record for every CDR3 protein. The sample has over 10,000 distinct CDR3 sequences, 60% to 75% seen once; the top ten hold approximately 44%. The germline V gene has CDR1 MNHEY and CDR2 SVGAGI. J was trimmed by 13 bases and V by 6 bases; bases with no gene match: 3. The CDR3 length is 11 residues. The sample taken for sequencing was tumor-adjacent breast tissue. V and J are TRBV6-5 and TRBJ2-3; 11 nucleotides match TRBD1. This clonotype originated in a female donor with breast cancer. Some clones in this sample may be carry-over from other donors' samples. CDR3 in amino acids: CASRGTGGKYF. The CDR3 coding sequence is TGTGCCAGCAGGGGGACAGGGGGGAAGTATTTT.